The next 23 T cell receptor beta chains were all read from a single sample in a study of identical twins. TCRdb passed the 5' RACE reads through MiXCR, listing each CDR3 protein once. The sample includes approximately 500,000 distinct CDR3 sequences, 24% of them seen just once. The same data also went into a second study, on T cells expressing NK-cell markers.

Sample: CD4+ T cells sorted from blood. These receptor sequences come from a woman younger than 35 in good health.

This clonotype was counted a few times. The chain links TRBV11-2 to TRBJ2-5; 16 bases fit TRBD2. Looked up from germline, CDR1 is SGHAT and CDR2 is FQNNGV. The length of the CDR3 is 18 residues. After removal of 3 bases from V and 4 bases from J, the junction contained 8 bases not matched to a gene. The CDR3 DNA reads TGTGCCAGCAGCTTGTCGGGACTAGCGGGAGGGTGGGTAGAGACCCAGTACTTC. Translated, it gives CASSLSGLAGGWVETQYF.

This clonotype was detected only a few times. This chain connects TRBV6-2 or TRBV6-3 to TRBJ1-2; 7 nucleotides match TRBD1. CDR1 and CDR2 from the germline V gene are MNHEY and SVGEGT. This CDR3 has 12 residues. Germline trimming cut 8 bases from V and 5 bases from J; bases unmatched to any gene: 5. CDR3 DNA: TGTGCCAGCGGGACAGTTACTTATGGCTACACCTTC. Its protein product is CASGTVTYGYTF.

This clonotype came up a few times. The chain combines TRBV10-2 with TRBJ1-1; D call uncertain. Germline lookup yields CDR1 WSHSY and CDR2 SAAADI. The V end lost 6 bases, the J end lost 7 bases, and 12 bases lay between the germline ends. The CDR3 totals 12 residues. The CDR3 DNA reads TGCGCCAGCAGATTATCGAGGTATGAAGCTTTCTTT. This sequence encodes CASRLSRYEAFF.

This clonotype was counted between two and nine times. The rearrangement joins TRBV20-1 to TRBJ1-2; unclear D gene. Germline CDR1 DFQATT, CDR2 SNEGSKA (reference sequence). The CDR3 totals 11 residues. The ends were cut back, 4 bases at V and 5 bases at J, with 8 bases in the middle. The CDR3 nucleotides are TGCAGTGCTAAGGGTTATTATGGCTACACCTTC. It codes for CSAKGYYGYTF.

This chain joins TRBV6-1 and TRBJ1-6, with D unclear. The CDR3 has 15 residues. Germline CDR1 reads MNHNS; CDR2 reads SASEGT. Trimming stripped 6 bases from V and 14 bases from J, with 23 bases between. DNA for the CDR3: TGTGCCAGCAGGGCAGCCGGGCCGCTCCGGGTGGCCCTCCACTTT. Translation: CASRAAGPLRVALHF.

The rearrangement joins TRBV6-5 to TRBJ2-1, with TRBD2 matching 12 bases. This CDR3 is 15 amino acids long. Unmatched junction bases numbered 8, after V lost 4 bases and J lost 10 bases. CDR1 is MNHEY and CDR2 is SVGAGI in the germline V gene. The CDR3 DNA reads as TGTGCCAGCAGTTCGACTAGCGGGAGATTCAGCGAGCAGTTCTTC. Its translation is CASSSTSGRFSEQFF.

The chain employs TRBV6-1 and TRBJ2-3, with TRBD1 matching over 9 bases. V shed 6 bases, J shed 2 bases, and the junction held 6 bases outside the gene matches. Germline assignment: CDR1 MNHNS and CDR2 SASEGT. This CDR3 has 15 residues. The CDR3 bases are TGTGCCAGCAGAAGGGGGGACAGGGACACAGATACGCAGTATTTT. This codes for CASRRGDRDTDTQYF.

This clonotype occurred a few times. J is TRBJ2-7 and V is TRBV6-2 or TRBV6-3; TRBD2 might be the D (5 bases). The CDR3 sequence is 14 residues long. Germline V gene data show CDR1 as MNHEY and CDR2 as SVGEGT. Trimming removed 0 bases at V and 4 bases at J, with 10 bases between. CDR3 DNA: TGTGCCAGCAGTTACTCGAGGGAAAAGTACGAGCAGTACTTC. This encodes CASSYSREKYEQYF.

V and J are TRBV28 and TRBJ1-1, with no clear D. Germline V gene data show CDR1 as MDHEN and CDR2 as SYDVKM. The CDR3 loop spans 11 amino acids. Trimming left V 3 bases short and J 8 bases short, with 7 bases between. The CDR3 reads CASSFHREAFF. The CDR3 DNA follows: TGTGCCAGCAGTTTCCATAGGGAAGCTTTCTTT.

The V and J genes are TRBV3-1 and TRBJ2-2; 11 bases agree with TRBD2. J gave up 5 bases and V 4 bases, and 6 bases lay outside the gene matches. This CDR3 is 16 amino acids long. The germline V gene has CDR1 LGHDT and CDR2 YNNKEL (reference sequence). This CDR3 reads CASSPLAGVKTGELFF. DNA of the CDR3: TGTGCCAGCAGCCCACTAGCGGGAGTGAAAACCGGGGAGCTGTTTTTT.

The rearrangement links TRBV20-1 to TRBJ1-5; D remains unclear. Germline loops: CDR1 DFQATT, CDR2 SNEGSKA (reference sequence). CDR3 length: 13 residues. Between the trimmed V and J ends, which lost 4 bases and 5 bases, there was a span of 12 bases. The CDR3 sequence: CSAIQTTDQPQHF. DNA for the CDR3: TGCAGTGCTATCCAAACCACAGATCAGCCCCAGCATTTT.

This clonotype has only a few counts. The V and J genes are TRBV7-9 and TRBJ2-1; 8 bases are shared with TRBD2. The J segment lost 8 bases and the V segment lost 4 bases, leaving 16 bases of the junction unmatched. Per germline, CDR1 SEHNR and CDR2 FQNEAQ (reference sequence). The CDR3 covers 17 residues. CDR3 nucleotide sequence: TGTGCCAGCAGCTCACAATCAGGACTAGCTGTTTTGGATGAGCAGTTCTTC. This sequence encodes CASSSQSGLAVLDEQFF.

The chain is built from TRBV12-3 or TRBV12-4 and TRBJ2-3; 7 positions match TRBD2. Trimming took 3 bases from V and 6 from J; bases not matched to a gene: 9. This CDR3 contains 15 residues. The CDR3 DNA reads TGTGCCAGCAGTTTTTTAGCGGGCTTGGGGGATACGCAGTATTTT. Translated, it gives CASSFLAGLGDTQYF.

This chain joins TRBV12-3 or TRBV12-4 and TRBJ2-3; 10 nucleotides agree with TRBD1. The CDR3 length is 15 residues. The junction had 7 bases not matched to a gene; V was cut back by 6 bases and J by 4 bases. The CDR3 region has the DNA TGTGCCAGCAGCCGGGACAGGGGTTACGCAGATACGCAGTATTTT. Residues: CASSRDRGYADTQYF.

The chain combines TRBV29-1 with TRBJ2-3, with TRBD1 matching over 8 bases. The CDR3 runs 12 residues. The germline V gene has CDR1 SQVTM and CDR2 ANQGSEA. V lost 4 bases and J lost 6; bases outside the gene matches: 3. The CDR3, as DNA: TGCAGCGTTGCAGGGGGCCGGGATACGCAGTATTTT. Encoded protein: CSVAGGRDTQYF.

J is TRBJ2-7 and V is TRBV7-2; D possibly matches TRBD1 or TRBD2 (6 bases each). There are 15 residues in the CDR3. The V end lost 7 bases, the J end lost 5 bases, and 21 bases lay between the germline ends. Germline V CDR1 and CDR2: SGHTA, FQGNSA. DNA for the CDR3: TGTGCCAGCAACAAGGGGGGAACTCAAAACAACGAGCAGTACTTC. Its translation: CASNKGGTQNNEQYF.

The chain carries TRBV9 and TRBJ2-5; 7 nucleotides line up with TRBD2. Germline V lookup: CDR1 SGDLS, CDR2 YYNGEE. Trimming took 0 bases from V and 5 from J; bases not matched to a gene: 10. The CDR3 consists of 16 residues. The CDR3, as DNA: TGTGCCAGCAGCGTAGCCCCAGGCGGGAGCGGTGAGACCCAGTACTTC. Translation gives CASSVAPGGSGETQYF.

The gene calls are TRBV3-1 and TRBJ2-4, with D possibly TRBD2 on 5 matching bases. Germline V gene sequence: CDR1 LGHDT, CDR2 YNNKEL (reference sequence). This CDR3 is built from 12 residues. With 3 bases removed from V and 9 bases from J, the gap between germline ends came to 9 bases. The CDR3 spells CASSQDLGIQYF. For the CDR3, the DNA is TGTGCCAGCAGCCAGGACTTGGGCATTCAGTACTTC. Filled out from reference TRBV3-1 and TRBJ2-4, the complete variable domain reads DTAVSQTPKYLVTQMGNDKSIKCEQNLGHDTMYWYKQDSKKFLKIMFSYNNKELIINETVPNRFSPKSPDKAHLNLHINSLELGDSAVYFCASSQDLGIQYFGAGTRLSVL.

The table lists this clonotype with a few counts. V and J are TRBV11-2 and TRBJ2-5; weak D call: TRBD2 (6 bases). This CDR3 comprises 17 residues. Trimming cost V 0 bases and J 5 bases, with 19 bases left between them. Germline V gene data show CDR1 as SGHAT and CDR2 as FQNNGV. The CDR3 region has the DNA TGTGCCAGCAGCTTAGAGGCTAGCGTGATTGTCTGGGAGACCCAGTACTTC. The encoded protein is CASSLEASVIVWETQYF.

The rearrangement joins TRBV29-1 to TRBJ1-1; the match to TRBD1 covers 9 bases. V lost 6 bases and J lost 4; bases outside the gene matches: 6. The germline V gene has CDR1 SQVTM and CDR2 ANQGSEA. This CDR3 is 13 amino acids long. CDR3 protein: CSVGGDRATEAFF. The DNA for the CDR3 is TGCAGCGTAGGAGGGGACAGGGCCACTGAAGCTTTCTTT.

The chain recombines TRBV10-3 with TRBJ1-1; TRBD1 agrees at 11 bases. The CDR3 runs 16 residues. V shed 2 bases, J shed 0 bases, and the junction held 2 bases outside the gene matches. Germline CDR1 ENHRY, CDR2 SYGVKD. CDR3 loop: CAISEGTGGMNTEAFF. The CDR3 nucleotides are TGTGCCATCAGTGAGGGGACAGGGGGGATGAACACTGAAGCTTTCTTT.

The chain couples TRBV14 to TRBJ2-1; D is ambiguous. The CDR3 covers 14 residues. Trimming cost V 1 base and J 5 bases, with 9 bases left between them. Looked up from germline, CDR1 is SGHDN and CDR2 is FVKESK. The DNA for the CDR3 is TGTGCCAGCAGCCAAGTAAAAAGAAACAATGAGCAGTTCTTC. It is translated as CASSQVKRNNEQFF.

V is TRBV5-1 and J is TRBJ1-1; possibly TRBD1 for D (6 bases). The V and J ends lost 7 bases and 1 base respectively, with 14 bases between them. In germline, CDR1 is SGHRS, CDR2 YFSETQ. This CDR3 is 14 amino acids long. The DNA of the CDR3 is TGCGCCAGCGGAACCGGGACACCGAACACTGAAGCTTTCTTT. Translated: CASGTGTPNTEAFF.